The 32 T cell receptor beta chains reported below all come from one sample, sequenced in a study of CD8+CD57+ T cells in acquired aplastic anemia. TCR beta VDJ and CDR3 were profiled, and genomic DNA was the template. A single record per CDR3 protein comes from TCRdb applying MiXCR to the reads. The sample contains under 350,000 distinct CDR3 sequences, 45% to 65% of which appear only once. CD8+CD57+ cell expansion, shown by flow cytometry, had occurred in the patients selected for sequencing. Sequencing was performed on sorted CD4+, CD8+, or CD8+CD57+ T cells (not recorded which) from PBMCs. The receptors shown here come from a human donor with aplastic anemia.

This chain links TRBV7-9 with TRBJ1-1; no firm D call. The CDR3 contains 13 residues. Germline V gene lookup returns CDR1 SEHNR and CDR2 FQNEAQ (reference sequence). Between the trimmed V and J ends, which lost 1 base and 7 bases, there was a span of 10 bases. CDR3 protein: CASSLEGGSEAFF. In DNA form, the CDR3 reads TGTGCCAGCAGCTTAGAGGGTGGGAGTGAAGCTTTCTTT. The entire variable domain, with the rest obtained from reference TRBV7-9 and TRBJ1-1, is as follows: DTGVSQNPRHKITKRGQNVTFRCDPISEHNRLYWYRQTLGQGPEFLTYFQNEAQLEKSRLLSDRFSAERPKGSFSTLEIQRTEQGDSAMYLCASSLEGGSEAFFGQGTRLTVV.

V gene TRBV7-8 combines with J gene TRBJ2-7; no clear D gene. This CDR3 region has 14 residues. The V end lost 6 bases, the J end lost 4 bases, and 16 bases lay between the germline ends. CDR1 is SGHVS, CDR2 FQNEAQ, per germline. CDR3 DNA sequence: TGTGCCAGCAGTAGCTCGCGCACACCATACGAGCAGTACTTC. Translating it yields CASSSSRTPYEQYF.

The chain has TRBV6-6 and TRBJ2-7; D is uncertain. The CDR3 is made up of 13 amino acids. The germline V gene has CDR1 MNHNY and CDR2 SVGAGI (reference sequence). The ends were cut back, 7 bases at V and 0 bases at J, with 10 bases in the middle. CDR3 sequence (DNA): TGTGCCAGCACTCGGCTTGACTCCTACGAGCAGTACTTC. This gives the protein CASTRLDSYEQYF.

CDR3 sequence (DNA): TGTGCCAGTAGTATGGGCAGGGGGGGGAACTATGGCTACACCTTC. Its protein product is CASSMGRGGNYGYTF. The chain recombines TRBV19 with TRBJ1-2, with 7 bases fitting TRBD1. V shed 3 bases, J shed 2 bases, and the junction held 6 bases outside the gene matches. The germline CDR1 and CDR2 sequences are LNHDA and SQIVND (reference sequence). The CDR3 sequence is 15 residues long.

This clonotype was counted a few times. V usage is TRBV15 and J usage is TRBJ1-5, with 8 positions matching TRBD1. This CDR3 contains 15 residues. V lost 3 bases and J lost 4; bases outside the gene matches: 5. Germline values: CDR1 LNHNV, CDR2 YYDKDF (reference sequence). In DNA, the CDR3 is TGTGCCACCAGCAGTGGACAGGGCCCAAATCAGCCCCAGCATTTT. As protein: CATSSGQGPNQPQHF.

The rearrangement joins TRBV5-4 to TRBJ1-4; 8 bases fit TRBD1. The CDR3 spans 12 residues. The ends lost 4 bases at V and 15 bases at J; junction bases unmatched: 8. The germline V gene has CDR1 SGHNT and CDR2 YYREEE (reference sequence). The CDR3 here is CASSLDRDRLFF. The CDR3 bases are TGTGCCAGCAGCCTAGACCGGGACAGGTTGTTTTTT. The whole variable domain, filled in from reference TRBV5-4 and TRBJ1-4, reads ETGVTQSPTHLIKTRGQQVTLRCSSQSGHNTVSWYQQALGQGPQFIFQYYREEENGRGNFPPRFSGLQFPNYSSELNVNALELDDSALYLCASSLDRDRLFFGSGTQLSVL.

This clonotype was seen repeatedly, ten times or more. CDR3 in amino acids: CASSSDVGSYTF. The DNA for the CDR3 is TGTGCCAGCAGCTCGGACGTGGGGAGCTACACCTTC. V and J are TRBV6-4 and TRBJ1-2; D is unclear. Germline CDR1 and CDR2: MRHNA and SNTAGT. The CDR3 totals 12 residues. The V gene lost 6 bases and the J gene lost 9 bases, with 14 bases spanning the gap.

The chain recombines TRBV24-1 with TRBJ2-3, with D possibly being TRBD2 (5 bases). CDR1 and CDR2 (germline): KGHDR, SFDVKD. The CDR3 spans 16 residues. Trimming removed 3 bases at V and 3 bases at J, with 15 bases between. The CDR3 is CATSDHPSRGTDTQYF. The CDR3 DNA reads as TGTGCCACCAGTGATCATCCTAGCAGAGGAACAGATACGCAGTATTTT.

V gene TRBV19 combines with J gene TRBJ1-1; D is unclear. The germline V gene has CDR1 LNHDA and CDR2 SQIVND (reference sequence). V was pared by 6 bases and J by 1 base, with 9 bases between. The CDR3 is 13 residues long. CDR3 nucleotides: TGTGCCAGTAGGCCTCGGGGGAACACTGAAGCTTTCTTT. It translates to CASRPRGNTEAFF.

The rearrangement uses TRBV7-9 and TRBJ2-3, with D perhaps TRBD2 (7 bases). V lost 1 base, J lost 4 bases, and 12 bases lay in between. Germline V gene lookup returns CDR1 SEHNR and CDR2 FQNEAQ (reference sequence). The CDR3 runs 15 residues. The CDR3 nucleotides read TGTGCCAGCAGCTTAGGGGGGGCGGGAGCAGATACGCAGTATTTT. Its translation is CASSLGGAGADTQYF.

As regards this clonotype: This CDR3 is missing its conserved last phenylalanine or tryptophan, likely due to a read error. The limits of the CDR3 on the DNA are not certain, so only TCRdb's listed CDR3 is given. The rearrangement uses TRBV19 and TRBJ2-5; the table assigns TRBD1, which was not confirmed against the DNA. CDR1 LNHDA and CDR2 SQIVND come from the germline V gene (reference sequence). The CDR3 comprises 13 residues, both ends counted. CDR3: CASIWGWDRDPYS.

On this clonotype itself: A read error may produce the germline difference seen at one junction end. The CDR3 loop is CSARGQATNEKLFF. For the CDR3, the DNA is TGCAGTGCTCGTGGACAGGCAACTAATGAAAAACTGTTCTTT. This rearrangement joins TRBV20-1 to TRBJ1-4; 7 bases match TRBD1. The CDR3 length is 14 residues. From germline, CDR1 is DFQATT and CDR2 SNEGSKA (reference sequence).

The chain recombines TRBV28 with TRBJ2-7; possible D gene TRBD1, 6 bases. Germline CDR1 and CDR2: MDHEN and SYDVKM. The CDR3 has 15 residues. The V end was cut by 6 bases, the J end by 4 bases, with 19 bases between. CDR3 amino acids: CASSLMTGTRYEQYF. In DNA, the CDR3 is TGTGCCAGCAGCCTCATGACAGGCACAAGGTACGAGCAGTACTTC.

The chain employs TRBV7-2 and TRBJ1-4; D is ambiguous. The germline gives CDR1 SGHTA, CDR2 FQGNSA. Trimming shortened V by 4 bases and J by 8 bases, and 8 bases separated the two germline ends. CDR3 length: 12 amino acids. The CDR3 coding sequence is TGTGCCAGCAGCTCTAGAGAAGAAAAACTGTTTTTT. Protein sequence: CASSSREEKLFF.

CDR3 protein: CASSESRGFPDYEQYF. The CDR3 nucleotides are TGTGCCAGCAGTGAATCGCGGGGGTTCCCCGACTACGAGCAGTACTTC. The chain has TRBV25-1 and TRBJ2-7; TRBD2 agrees at 7 bases. With V trimmed by 1 base and J by 3 bases, 9 bases remained unmatched. The CDR3 length is 16 residues. Germline V lookup: CDR1 MGHDK, CDR2 SYGVNS.

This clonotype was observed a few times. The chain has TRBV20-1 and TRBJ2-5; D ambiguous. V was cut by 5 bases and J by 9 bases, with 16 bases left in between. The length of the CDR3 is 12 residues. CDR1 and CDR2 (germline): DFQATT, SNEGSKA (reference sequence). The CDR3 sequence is CSALMGNVAQYF. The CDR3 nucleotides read TGCAGTGCTCTTATGGGCAACGTGGCCCAGTACTTC.

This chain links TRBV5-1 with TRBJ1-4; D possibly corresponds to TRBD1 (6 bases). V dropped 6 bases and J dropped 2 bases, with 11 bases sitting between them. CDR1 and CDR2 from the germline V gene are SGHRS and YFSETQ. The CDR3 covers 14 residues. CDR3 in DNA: TGCGCCAGCAAGATAGGGGGGACTAATGAAAAACTGTTTTTT. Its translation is CASKIGGTNEKLFF.

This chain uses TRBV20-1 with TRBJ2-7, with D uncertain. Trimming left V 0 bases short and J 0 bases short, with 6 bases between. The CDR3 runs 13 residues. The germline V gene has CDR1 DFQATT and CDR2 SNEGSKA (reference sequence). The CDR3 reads CSARDTFSYEQYF. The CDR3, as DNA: TGCAGTGCTAGAGATACATTCTCCTACGAGCAGTACTTC.

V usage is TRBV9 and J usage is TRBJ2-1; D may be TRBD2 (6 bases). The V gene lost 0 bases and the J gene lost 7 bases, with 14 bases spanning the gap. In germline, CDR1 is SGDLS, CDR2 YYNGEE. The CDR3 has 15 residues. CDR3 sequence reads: CASSVDGLWRNEQFF. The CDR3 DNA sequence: TGTGCCAGCAGCGTAGACGGACTATGGAGGAATGAGCAGTTCTTC.

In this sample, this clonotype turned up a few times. Here the CDR3 reads CATSATGGASYNEQFF. CDR3 sequence (DNA): TGTGCCACCAGTGCCACAGGGGGCGCCTCCTACAATGAGCAGTTCTTC. This chain joins TRBV24-1 and TRBJ2-1; TRBD1 matches 9 bases. CDR1 and CDR2 (germline): KGHDR, SFDVKD. The CDR3 has 16 amino acids. The ends lost 5 bases at V and 0 bases at J; junction bases unmatched: 4.

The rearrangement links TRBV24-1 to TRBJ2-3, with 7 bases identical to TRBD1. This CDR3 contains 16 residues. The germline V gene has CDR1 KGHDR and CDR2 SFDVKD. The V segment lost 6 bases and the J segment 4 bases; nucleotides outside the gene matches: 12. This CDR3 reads CATSNPGTESADTQYF. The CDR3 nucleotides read TGTGCCACCAGTAATCCCGGGACAGAGAGCGCAGATACGCAGTATTTT.

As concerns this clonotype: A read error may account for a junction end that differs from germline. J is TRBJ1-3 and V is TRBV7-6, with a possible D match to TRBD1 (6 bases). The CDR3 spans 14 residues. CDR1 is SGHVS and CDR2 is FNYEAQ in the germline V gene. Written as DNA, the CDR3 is TGTGTCAGCAGCTCCCGGGACACGTCGAACACCATATATTTT. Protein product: CVSSSRDTSNTIYF.

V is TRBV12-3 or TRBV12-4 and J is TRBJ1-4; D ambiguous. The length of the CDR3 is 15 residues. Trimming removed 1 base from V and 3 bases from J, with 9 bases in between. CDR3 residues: CASSLGASANEKLFF. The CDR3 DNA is TGTGCCAGCAGTTTAGGCGCCAGTGCTAATGAAAAACTGTTTTTT.

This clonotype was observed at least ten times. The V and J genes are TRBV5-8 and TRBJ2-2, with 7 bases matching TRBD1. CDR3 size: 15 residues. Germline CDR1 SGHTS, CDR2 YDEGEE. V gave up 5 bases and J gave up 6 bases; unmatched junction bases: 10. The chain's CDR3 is CASSEDRVRAGELFF. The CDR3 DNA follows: TGTGCCAGCAGTGAAGACAGGGTCCGGGCCGGGGAGCTGTTTTTT.

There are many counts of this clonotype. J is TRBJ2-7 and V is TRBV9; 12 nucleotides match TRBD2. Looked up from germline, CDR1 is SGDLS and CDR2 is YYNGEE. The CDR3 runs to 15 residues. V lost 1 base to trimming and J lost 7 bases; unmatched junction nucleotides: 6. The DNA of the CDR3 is TGTGCCAGCAGCGTACGGAGTCTAGCGGGAGGGGAGCAGTACTTC. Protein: CASSVRSLAGGEQYF.

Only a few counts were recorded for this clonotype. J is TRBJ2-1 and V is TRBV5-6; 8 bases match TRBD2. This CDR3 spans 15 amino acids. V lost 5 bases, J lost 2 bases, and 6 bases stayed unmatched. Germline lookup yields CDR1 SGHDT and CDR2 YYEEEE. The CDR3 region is CASSDRAGAYNEQFF. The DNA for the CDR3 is TGTGCCAGCAGTGACCGAGCGGGGGCCTACAATGAGCAGTTCTTC.

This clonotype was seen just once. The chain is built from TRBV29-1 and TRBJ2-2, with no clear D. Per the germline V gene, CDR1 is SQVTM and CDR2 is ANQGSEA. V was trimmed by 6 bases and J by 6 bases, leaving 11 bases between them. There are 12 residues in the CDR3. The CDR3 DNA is TGCAGCGTGGAACCTCGTGCCGGGGAGCTGTTTTTT. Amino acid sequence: CSVEPRAGELFF.

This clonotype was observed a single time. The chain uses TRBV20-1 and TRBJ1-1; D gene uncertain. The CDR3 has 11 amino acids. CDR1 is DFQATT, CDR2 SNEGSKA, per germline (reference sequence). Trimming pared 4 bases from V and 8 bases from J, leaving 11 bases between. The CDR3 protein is CSATTFPEAFF. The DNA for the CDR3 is TGCAGTGCTACCACGTTCCCCGAAGCTTTCTTT.

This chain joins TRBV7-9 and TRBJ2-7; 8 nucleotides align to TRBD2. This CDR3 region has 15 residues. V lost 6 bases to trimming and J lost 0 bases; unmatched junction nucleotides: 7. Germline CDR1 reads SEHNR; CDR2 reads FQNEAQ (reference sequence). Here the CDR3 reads CASSRSGGASYEQYF. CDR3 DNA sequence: TGTGCCAGCAGTCGCTCCGGGGGGGCCTCCTACGAGCAGTACTTC.

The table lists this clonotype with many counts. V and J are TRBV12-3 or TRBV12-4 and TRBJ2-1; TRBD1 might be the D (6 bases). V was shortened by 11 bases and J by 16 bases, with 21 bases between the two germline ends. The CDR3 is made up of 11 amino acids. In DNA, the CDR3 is TGTGCCTCCGGGACATACCCCAACACCTTCTTC. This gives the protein CASGTYPNTFF.

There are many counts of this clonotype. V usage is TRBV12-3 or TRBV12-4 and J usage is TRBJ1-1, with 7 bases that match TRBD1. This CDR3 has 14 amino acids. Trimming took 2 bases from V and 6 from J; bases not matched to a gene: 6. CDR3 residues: CASSLPPGQPEAFF. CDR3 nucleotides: TGTGCCAGCAGTTTACCTCCGGGACAGCCTGAAGCTTTCTTT.

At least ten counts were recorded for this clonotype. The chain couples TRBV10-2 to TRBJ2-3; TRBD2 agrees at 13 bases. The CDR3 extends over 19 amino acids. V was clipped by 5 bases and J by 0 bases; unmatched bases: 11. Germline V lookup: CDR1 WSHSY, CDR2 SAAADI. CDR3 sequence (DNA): TGCGCCAGCAGTTGGACTAGCGGGAGAACCATACAGAGCACAGATACGCAGTATTTT. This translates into CASSWTSGRTIQSTDTQYF.